This T cell receptor (beta chain) was recorded in a study of blood T cell repertoires in COVID-19. The count of this clone is one. The method was immunoSEQ multiplex PCR; TCRdb's version includes in-frame clones alone and lacks a portion of them. The table has 150,000 to 200,000 clones, approximately 82% seen once. The sequence was collected from a woman older than 75 with acute or convalescent COVID-19. Material: peripheral blood.

The CDR3 spells CASSLSSNEQFF. CDR3 bases: TGCGCCAGCAGCTTGTCCTCGAATGAGCAGTTCTTC. The chain carries TRBV5-1 and TRBJ2-1; the D is unclear. V was pared by 1 base and J by 7 bases, with 6 bases between. Germline V gene lookup returns CDR1 SGHRS and CDR2 YFSETQ. The CDR3 runs to 12 residues. The full variable domain, rest sourced from reference TRBV5-1 and TRBJ2-1, is KAGVTQTPRYLIKTRGQQVTLSCSPISGHRSVSWYQQTPGQGLQFLFEYFSETQRNKGNFPGRFSGRQFSNSRSEMNVSTLELGDSALYLCASSLSSNEQFFGPGTRLTVL.